The following is a T cell receptor (beta chain) sequence with its context. The antigen is not known. From germline, CDR1 is DFQATT and CDR2 SNEGSKA (reference sequence). CDR3 size: 14 residues. Trimming shortened V by 1 base and J by 6 bases, and 15 bases separated the two germline ends. Then a second PCR, running about 6 to 12 cycles, was carried out with a sample-barcoded 5' primer and a J-beta primer mix. TCRdb re-called the 5' RACE reads through MiXCR, storing one row per CDR3 protein. Of over 600,000 distinct CDR3 sequences listed, around 21% are singletons. Each individual donor underwent a draw of about 11 milliliters of peripheral blood. The entry originates in a study of blood T cells in healthy people across ages. The study's findings and limits: With naive T cell percentage, TCR beta diversity showed a strong correlation. Fewer expanded clones and more diversity marked long-lived versus aged donors.

The receptor's source is a man aged 70-80 years in good health. This sequence joins TRBV20-1 and TRBJ1-2; a possible D gene is TRBD1 (5 bases). The material sequenced was blood. The chain's CDR3 is CSARGFKGYHGYTF. The CDR3 DNA sequence: TGCAGTGCTAGAGGTTTTAAGGGGTATCATGGCTACACCTTC.